This TCR beta chain was sequenced for a study of T cells expressing NK-cell markers. Looking at the study overall: One of the eight sequenced donors was seronegative, whereas the other seven were HCMV-seropositive.

This CDR3 has 15 residues. Per germline, CDR1 SGHVS and CDR2 FQNEAQ. Template switching by 5'RACE with UMIs generated the TCR beta cDNA. Each CDR3 protein gets one entry in TCRdb, which reprocessed the 5' RACE reads and gives no DNA. The listing records 300,000 to 450,000 distinct CDR3 sequences. Sequences were obtained from blood T cells: a sorted CD56 or NKG2C T cell subset, CD4+ or CD8+ T cells, or bulk PBMC T cells (not recorded which). The rearrangement joins TRBV7-8 to TRBJ1-4; the TCRdb call, TRBD1, lacks DNA for checking. This sequence originates from a man aged 18 to 69 in good health. This CDR3 reads CASRRDGTGNEKLFF.